This is a list of T cell receptor beta chains from one sample in a study of T cell repertoires in aging, cancer and after chemotherapy. TCRdb ran MiXCR on the multiplex PCR reads and lists one entry per CDR3 protein. Among 2,700 or so distinct CDR3 sequences listed, approximately 20% were seen once. Sequencing was carried out using blood. The receptor set was obtained from a human donor with a solid tumor. CDR3s include the opening cysteine and the closing phenylalanine or tryptophan. A D gene is named only where the DNA matches it firmly. For some rows the clone size is stated as once, few or many, or as a class when expanded; others skip it.

J gene: TRBJ2-2; V gene: TRBV6-1; D gene: TRBD1; clone size: medium-sized; CDR3 length: 15; CDR3 DNA: TGTGCCAGCAGTTCCGGGACAGCGAACACCGGGGAGCTGTTTTTT; CDR3 protein: CASSSGTANTGELFF
J gene: TRBJ2-7; V gene: TRBV20-1; D gene: -; clone size: medium-sized; CDR3 length: 12; CDR3 DNA: TGCAGTGCTTTGCATGGGGCCTACGAGCAGTACTTC; CDR3 protein: CSALHGAYEQYF
J gene: TRBJ2-7; V gene: TRBV6-2/TRBV6-3; D gene: -; clone size: medium-sized; CDR3 length: 15; CDR3 DNA: TGTGCCAGCAGTTACCCAGTAGGACCAAGGTACGAGCAGTACTTC; CDR3 protein: CASSYPVGPRYEQYF
J gene: TRBJ1-2; V gene: TRBV7-9; D gene: TRBD1; clone size: few; CDR3 length: 14; CDR3 DNA: TGTGCCAGCACCCCCGGGACAGCTAACTATGGCTACACCTTC; CDR3 protein: CASTPGTANYGYTF
J gene: TRBJ2-7; V gene: TRBV20-1; D gene: TRBD2; clone size: -; CDR3 length: 16; CDR3 DNA: TGCAGTGCTAGAGTCCTAGCGGGGATCCTCCCGGACCAGCAGTACTTC; CDR3 protein: CSARVLAGILPDQQYF
J gene: TRBJ2-1; V gene: TRBV11-3; D gene: TRBD2; clone size: medium-sized; CDR3 length: 17; CDR3 DNA: TGTGCCAGCAGCTTAGACGGGACTAGCGGGGCCTACAATGAGCAGTTCTTC; CDR3 protein: CASSLDGTSGAYNEQFF
J gene: TRBJ1-1; V gene: TRBV20-1; D gene: -; clone size: -; CDR3 length: 12; CDR3 DNA: TGCAGTGCTAGAGGTATGAACACTGAAGCTTTCTTT; CDR3 protein: CSARGMNTEAFF
J gene: TRBJ2-7; V gene: TRBV27; D gene: TRBD1; clone size: few; CDR3 length: 16; CDR3 DNA: TGTGCCAGCAGAAAGGGGGGGACAGGGGTATCCTACGAGCAGTACTTC; CDR3 protein: CASRKGGTGVSYEQYF
J gene: TRBJ1-4; V gene: TRBV20-1; D gene: TRBD1; clone size: -; CDR3 length: 16; CDR3 DNA: TGCAGTGCCCAAGGGACAGGGGATCCGACTAATGAAAAACTGTTTTTT; CDR3 protein: CSAQGTGDPTNEKLFF
J gene: TRBJ1-2; V gene: TRBV20-1; D gene: TRBD1; clone size: medium-sized; CDR3 length: 14; CDR3 DNA: TGCAGTGCTAGAGCCAGGACAGGAAACTATGGCTACACCTTC; CDR3 protein: CSARARTGNYGYTF
J gene: TRBJ2-5; V gene: TRBV7-2; D gene: -; clone size: medium-sized; CDR3 length: 15; CDR3 DNA: TGTGCCAGCAGCTTAGTCCCAGGCCGGCAAGAGACCCAGTACTTC; CDR3 protein: CASSLVPGRQETQYF
J gene: TRBJ1-1; V gene: TRBV29-1; D gene: -; clone size: medium-sized; CDR3 length: 15; CDR3 DNA: TGCAGCGTTATAAATAAGGGCAGGGTGTATACTGAAGCTTTCTTT; CDR3 protein: CSVINKGRVYTEAFF
J gene: TRBJ1-2; V gene: TRBV4-3; D gene: -; clone size: -; CDR3 length: 14; CDR3 DNA: TGCGCCAGCAGCCAAGACCTGGGGGCGCGAGGCTACACCTTC; CDR3 protein: CASSQDLGARGYTF
J gene: TRBJ2-5; V gene: TRBV30; D gene: TRBD2; clone size: few; CDR3 length: 16; CDR3 DNA: TGTGCCTGGAGTTCCCGACTAGCGGGGGGCCTAGAGACCCAGTACTTC; CDR3 protein: CAWSSRLAGGLETQYF
J gene: TRBJ1-6; V gene: TRBV19; D gene: -; clone size: medium-sized; CDR3 length: 15; CDR3 DNA: TGTGCCAGTAGTGTCGCGGGGGTTTGGAATTCACCCCTCCACTTT; CDR3 protein: CASSVAGVWNSPLHF
J gene: TRBJ1-1; V gene: TRBV5-4; D gene: TRBD1; clone size: -; CDR3 length: 16; CDR3 DNA: TGTGCCAGCACCGGTTTCTTGGGACAGCAGAACACTGAAGCTTTCTTT; CDR3 protein: CASTGFLGQQNTEAFF
J gene: TRBJ2-3; V gene: TRBV4-2; D gene: TRBD2; clone size: -; CDR3 length: 17; CDR3 DNA: TGCGCCAGCAGCCTCACTAGCGGGGGGGCCAGTACAAATACGCAGTATTTT; CDR3 protein: CASSLTSGGASTNTQYF
J gene: TRBJ1-6; V gene: TRBV20-1; D gene: TRBD1; clone size: medium-sized; CDR3 length: 15; CDR3 DNA: TGCAGTGCTAGACCCGCGACAGGGTTGCGCTCACCCCTCCACTTT; CDR3 protein: CSARPATGLRSPLHF
J gene: TRBJ1-2; V gene: TRBV29-1; D gene: -; clone size: large; CDR3 length: 13; CDR3 DNA: TGCAGCGTTGACAGGGCAAGAGGTTATGGCTACACCTTC; CDR3 protein: CSVDRARGYGYTF
J gene: TRBJ1-1; V gene: TRBV27; D gene: -; clone size: few; CDR3 length: 13; CDR3 DNA: TGTGCCAGCAGTTTTGGGCAGAACACTGAAGCTTTCTTT; CDR3 protein: CASSFGQNTEAFF
J gene: TRBJ1-1; V gene: TRBV7-9; D gene: TRBD1; clone size: few; CDR3 length: 15; CDR3 DNA: TGTGCCAGCAGCCCTGGACAGGGACGGAACACTGAAGCTTTCTTT; CDR3 protein: CASSPGQGRNTEAFF
J gene: TRBJ1-6; V gene: TRBV7-9; D gene: -; clone size: -; CDR3 length: 16; CDR3 DNA: TGTGCCAGCAGCTTAACGGGGAGCTCCTATAATTCACCCCTCCACTTT; CDR3 protein: CASSLTGSSYNSPLHF
J gene: TRBJ2-2; V gene: TRBV7-2; D gene: -; clone size: medium-sized; CDR3 length: 12; CDR3 DNA: TGTGCCAGCAGCCGCATAGCCGGGGAGCTGTTTTTT; CDR3 protein: CASSRIAGELFF
J gene: TRBJ2-7; V gene: TRBV6-2/TRBV6-3; D gene: TRBD1; clone size: -; CDR3 length: 14; CDR3 DNA: TGTGCCAGCAGTTACCCGACAGGGACCTACGAGCAGTACTTC; CDR3 protein: CASSYPTGTYEQYF
J gene: TRBJ2-7; V gene: TRBV25-1; D gene: -; clone size: few; CDR3 length: 17; CDR3 DNA: TGTGCCAGCAGTGGGACCACGGGCAGGGGCAGTATCTACGAGCAGTACTTC; CDR3 protein: CASSGTTGRGSIYEQYF
J gene: TRBJ1-6; V gene: TRBV4-3; D gene: -; clone size: -; CDR3 length: 14; CDR3 DNA: TGCGCCAGCAGCCAAGATCACAAGATTTCACCCCTCCACTTT; CDR3 protein: CASSQDHKISPLHF
J gene: TRBJ1-5; V gene: TRBV20-1; D gene: TRBD1; clone size: -; CDR3 length: 16; CDR3 DNA: TGCAGTGCTCTCTCCTCCGGGACAGGGGGCCTTCAGCCCCAGCATTTT; CDR3 protein: CSALSSGTGGLQPQHF
J gene: TRBJ2-5; V gene: TRBV7-9; D gene: TRBD2; clone size: -; CDR3 length: 16; CDR3 DNA: TGTGCCAGCAGCCTAAGACTAGCGTCGCGCCAAGAGACCCAGTACTTC; CDR3 protein: CASSLRLASRQETQYF
J gene: TRBJ1-3; V gene: TRBV11-3; D gene: -; clone size: medium-sized; CDR3 length: 19; CDR3 DNA: TGTGCCAGCAGCCAGCACGTGAGGAGTGGGGTCACCAGGGGAAACACCATATATTTT; CDR3 protein: CASSQHVRSGVTRGNTIYF
J gene: TRBJ2-7; V gene: TRBV6-5; D gene: -; clone size: -; CDR3 length: 15; CDR3 DNA: TGTGCCAGCAGTTACTCGAATCGGGTGGTGGGCGAGCAGTACTTC; CDR3 protein: CASSYSNRVVGEQYF
J gene: TRBJ2-3; V gene: TRBV5-6; D gene: TRBD1; clone size: -; CDR3 length: 16; CDR3 DNA: TGTGCCAGCAGCTCGACAGGGGTATCGGTATCAGATACGCAGTATTTT; CDR3 protein: CASSSTGVSVSDTQYF
J gene: TRBJ1-1; V gene: TRBV28; D gene: TRBD1; clone size: -; CDR3 length: 15; CDR3 DNA: TGTGCCAGCAGTTTAAACAGGGGGGTCGGCACTGAAGCTTTCTTT; CDR3 protein: CASSLNRGVGTEAFF
J gene: TRBJ2-7; V gene: TRBV6-1; D gene: TRBD1; clone size: medium-sized; CDR3 length: 13; CDR3 DNA: TGTGCCAGTTCGACAGGGGGTATCTACGAGCAGTACTTC; CDR3 protein: CASSTGGIYEQYF
J gene: TRBJ2-1; V gene: TRBV28; D gene: -; clone size: -; CDR3 length: 15; CDR3 DNA: TGTGCCAGCAGTTTAGCAGGACGGAATAACAATGAGCAGTTCTTC; CDR3 protein: CASSLAGRNNNEQFF
J gene: TRBJ1-1; V gene: TRBV18; D gene: -; clone size: -; CDR3 length: 14; CDR3 DNA: TGTGCCAGCTCACCCCCAGGGGTTTTCGCTGAAGCTTTCTTT; CDR3 protein: CASSPPGVFAEAFF
J gene: TRBJ2-7; V gene: TRBV9; D gene: TRBD1; clone size: -; CDR3 length: 15; CDR3 DNA: TGTGCCAGCAGCGTAGCTGGCGGGACAGGGTGGGAGCAGTACTTC; CDR3 protein: CASSVAGGTGWEQYF
J gene: TRBJ2-3; V gene: TRBV7-9; D gene: -; clone size: -; CDR3 length: 15; CDR3 DNA: TGTGCCAGCAGCTTAGGCGTTGCCACCACAGATACGCAGTATTTT; CDR3 protein: CASSLGVATTDTQYF
J gene: TRBJ1-1; V gene: TRBV11-2; D gene: TRBD1; clone size: -; CDR3 length: 13; CDR3 DNA: TGTGCCAGCCGAAGGACAGGGACCGGGGAAGCTTTCTTT; CDR3 protein: CASRRTGTGEAFF
J gene: TRBJ1-2; V gene: TRBV6-5; D gene: -; clone size: medium-sized; CDR3 length: 14; CDR3 DNA: TGTGCCAGCAGTTCAATGACAGAGAGCTATGGCTACACCTTC; CDR3 protein: CASSSMTESYGYTF
J gene: TRBJ2-3; V gene: TRBV30; D gene: -; clone size: medium-sized; CDR3 length: 11; CDR3 DNA: TGTGCCTGGGCTATCGGGGGCTCGCAGTATTTT; CDR3 protein: CAWAIGGSQYF
J gene: TRBJ2-6; V gene: TRBV27; D gene: TRBD1; clone size: -; CDR3 length: 18; CDR3 DNA: TGTGCCAGCAGTTTAAGAGGACAGGGGGCGGATGGGGCCAACGTCCTGACTTTC; CDR3 protein: CASSLRGQGADGANVLTF
J gene: TRBJ2-1; V gene: TRBV12-3/TRBV12-4; D gene: TRBD2; clone size: few; CDR3 length: 14; CDR3 DNA: TGTGCCAGCAGTTTTTGGCGGGGGGCGAATGAGCAGTTCTTC; CDR3 protein: CASSFWRGANEQFF
J gene: TRBJ1-2; V gene: TRBV30; D gene: -; clone size: -; CDR3 length: 10; CDR3 DNA: TGTGCCTGGGACACCTATGGCTACACCTTC; CDR3 protein: CAWDTYGYTF
J gene: TRBJ1-1; V gene: TRBV18; D gene: -; clone size: few; CDR3 length: 14; CDR3 DNA: TGTGCCAGCTCACCACAGGGGGGGGACACTGAAGCTTTCTTT; CDR3 protein: CASSPQGGDTEAFF
J gene: TRBJ1-2; V gene: TRBV10-2; D gene: TRBD1; clone size: -; CDR3 length: 12; CDR3 DNA: TGTGCCATCAGAGGGACAGGGAATGGCTACACCTTC; CDR3 protein: CAIRGTGNGYTF
J gene: TRBJ2-5; V gene: TRBV20-1; D gene: -; clone size: medium-sized; CDR3 length: 13; CDR3 DNA: TGCAGTGCCGCAGGGGGGGGTCTGGAGACCCAGTACTTC; CDR3 protein: CSAAGGGLETQYF
J gene: TRBJ2-1; V gene: TRBV12-3/TRBV12-4; D gene: TRBD2; clone size: -; CDR3 length: 14; CDR3 DNA: TGTGCCAGCAGCCGTAGCGGGGGGGTAGGTGAGCAGTTCTTC; CDR3 protein: CASSRSGGVGEQFF
J gene: TRBJ2-7; V gene: TRBV28; D gene: -; clone size: -; CDR3 length: 13; CDR3 DNA: TGTGCCAGCAGTTCCCTGACGACCTACGAGCAGTACTTC; CDR3 protein: CASSSLTTYEQYF
J gene: TRBJ2-7; V gene: TRBV27; D gene: TRBD1; clone size: few; CDR3 length: 15; CDR3 DNA: TGTGCCAGCAGTTTGGGGGGGACAGGGGTTGGCGAGCAGTACTTC; CDR3 protein: CASSLGGTGVGEQYF
J gene: TRBJ1-2; V gene: TRBV20-1; D gene: -; clone size: few; CDR3 length: 14; CDR3 DNA: TGCAGTGCTAAAATTCCAGGAGTTAACTATGGCTACACCTTC; CDR3 protein: CSAKIPGVNYGYTF
J gene: TRBJ2-5; V gene: TRBV13; D gene: -; clone size: -; CDR3 length: 14; CDR3 DNA: TGTGCCAGCAGCCGAAGGCGCCAGGGCGAGACCCAGTACTTC; CDR3 protein: CASSRRRQGETQYF
J gene: TRBJ1-1; V gene: TRBV20-1; D gene: -; clone size: -; CDR3 length: 12; CDR3 DNA: TGCAGTGCCTTAAGGGAGTTCGCTGAAGCTTTCTTT; CDR3 protein: CSALREFAEAFF